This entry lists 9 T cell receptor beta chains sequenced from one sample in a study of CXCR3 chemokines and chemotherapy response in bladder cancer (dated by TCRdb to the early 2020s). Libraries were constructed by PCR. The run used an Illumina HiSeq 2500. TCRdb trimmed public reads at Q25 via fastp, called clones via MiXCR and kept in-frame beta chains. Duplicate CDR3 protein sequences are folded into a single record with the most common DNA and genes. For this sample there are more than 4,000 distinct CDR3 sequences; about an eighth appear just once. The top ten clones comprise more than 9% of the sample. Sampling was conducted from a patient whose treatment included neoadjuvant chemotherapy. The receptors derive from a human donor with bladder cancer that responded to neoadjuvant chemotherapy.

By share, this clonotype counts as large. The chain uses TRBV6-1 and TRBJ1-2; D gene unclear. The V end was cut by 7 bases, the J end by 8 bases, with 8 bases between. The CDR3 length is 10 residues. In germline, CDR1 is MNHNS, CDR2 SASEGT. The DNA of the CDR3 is TGTGCCAGCATGTTGGGAGGCTACACCTTC. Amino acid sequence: CASMLGGYTF.

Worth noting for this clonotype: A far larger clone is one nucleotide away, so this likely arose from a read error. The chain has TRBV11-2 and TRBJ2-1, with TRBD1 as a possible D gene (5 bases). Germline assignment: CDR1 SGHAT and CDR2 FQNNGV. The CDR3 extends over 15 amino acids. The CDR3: CASSLDSRGYNDQFF. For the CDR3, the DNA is TGTGCCAGCAGCTTAGACTCTAGGGGCTACAATGATCAGTTCTTC.

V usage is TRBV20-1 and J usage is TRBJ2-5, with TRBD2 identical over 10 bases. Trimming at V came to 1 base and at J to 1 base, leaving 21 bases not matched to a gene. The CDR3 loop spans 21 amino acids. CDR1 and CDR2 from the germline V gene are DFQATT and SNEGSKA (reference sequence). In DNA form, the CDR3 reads TGCAGTGCTAGAGTGGGGTTGGGGCTAGCGGGAGTCGGCGGAACCCAAGAGACCCAGTACTTC. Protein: CSARVGLGLAGVGGTQETQYF.

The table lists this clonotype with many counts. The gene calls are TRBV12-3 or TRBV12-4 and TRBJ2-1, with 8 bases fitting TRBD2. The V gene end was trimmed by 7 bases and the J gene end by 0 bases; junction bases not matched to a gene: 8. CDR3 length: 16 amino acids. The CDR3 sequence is CASIHRGGSSYNEQFF. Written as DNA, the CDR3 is TGTGCCAGCATACACCGGGGGGGTAGCTCCTACAATGAGCAGTTCTTC.

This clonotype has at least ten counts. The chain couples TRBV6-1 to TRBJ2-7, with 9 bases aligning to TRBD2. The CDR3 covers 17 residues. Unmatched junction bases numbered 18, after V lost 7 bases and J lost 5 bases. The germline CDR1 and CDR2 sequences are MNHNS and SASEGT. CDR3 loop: CASKASGALAGAHEQYF. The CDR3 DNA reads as TGTGCCAGCAAAGCCTCGGGGGCCTTAGCGGGAGCACACGAGCAGTACTTC.

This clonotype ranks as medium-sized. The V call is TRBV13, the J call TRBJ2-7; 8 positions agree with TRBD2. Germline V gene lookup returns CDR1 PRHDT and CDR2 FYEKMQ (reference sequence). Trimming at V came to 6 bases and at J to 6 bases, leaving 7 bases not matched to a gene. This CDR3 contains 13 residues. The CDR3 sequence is CASSPTRGGEQYF. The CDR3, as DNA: TGTGCCAGCAGTCCGACCCGGGGGGGCGAGCAGTACTTC.

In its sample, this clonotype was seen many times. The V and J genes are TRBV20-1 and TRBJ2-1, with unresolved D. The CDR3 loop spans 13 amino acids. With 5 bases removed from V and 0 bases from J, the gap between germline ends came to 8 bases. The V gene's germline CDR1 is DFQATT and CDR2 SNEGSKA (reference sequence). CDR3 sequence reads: CSAPIRSYNEQFF. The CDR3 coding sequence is TGCAGTGCTCCTATACGCTCCTACAATGAGCAGTTCTTC.

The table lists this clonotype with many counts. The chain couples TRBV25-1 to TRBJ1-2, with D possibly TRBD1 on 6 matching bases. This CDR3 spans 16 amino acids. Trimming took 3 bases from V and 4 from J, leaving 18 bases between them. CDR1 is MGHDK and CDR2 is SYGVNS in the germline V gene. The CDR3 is CASSELGADLSYGYTF. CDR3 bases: TGTGCCAGCAGTGAGCTGGGGGCAGATCTCTCCTATGGCTACACCTTC.

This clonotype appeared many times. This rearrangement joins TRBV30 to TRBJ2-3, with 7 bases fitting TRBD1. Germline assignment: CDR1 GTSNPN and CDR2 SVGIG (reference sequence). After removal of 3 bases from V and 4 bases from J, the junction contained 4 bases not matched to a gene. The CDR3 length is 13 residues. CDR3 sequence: CAWRRQGADTQYF. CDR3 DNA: TGTGCCTGGAGAAGACAGGGAGCAGATACGCAGTATTTT.